The clone carrying this TCR beta chain was seen only once. What it recognizes is unknown. Using a J-beta primer mix together with a sample-barcoded 5' primer, a second PCR was run for roughly 7 to 12 cycles. From the 5' RACE reads, TCRdb called clonotypes with MiXCR, one entry per CDR3 protein. The data show over 500,000 distinct CDR3 sequences, roughly a quarter seen once. The CDR3 has 18 amino acids. Germline values: CDR1 SGHAT, CDR2 FQDESV (reference sequence). Trimming pared 5 bases from V and 0 bases from J, leaving 17 bases between. This specimen comes from a study of blood T cells in healthy people across ages. Overall study findings and caveats: Unsorted PBMC material precluded a definitive naive versus antigen-experienced comparison. Researchers report that TCR beta diversity correlated strongly with naive T cell percentage.

This same sample was also part of a study on T cells of mothers and their children.

J is TRBJ2-6 and V is TRBV11-1; no clear D gene. This receptor was obtained from a boy aged 2-15 years in good health. Sequenced material: blood. The CDR3 loop is CASSPGQARDSGANVLTF. CDR3 DNA: TGTGCCAGCAGCCCCGGTCAAGCAAGGGACTCTGGGGCCAACGTCCTGACTTTC.